Listed below are T cell receptor beta chains from one sample, sequenced in a study of blood T cell repertoires in COVID-19. The method was immunoSEQ multiplex PCR; TCRdb's version includes in-frame clones alone and lacks a portion of them. This sample carries a few hundred thousand clones, around 91% of them seen once, and the ten largest clones take less than 1.2%. The sample was PBMCs or T cells enriched from blood (not recorded which). These receptors were collected from a man aged 18 to 29 who had recovered from COVID-19. The CDR3 runs from the conserved cysteine through the conserved F or W. Fields, in order: D gene, V gene, J gene, clone size, CDR3 DNA, CDR3 protein. A D gene is named only where the DNA matches it firmly. Rows give clone size only sometimes, using once, few, many, or a class for an expanded clone.

>TRBD1|TRBV13|TRBJ2-7|.
TGTGCCAGCAGCTTAAGGGACAGGGGAAACGAGCAGTACTTC
CASSLRDRGNEQYF
>TRBD1|TRBV27|TRBJ1-2|.
TGTGCCAGCAAATACGATGGGACAGGGGGCTTCGGCTACACCTTC
CASKYDGTGGFGYTF
>.|TRBV18|TRBJ2-5|.
TGTGCCAGCTCACCCTCGTACCAAGAGACCCAGTACTTC
CASSPSYQETQYF
>TRBD1|TRBV10-2|TRBJ1-2|.
TGCGCCAGCAGCAGACAGGGGGATGGCTACACCTTC
CASSRQGDGYTF
>.|TRBV6-5|TRBJ1-5|once
TGTGCCAGCCGGGGGGAGGGTTTAAGACAGCCCCAGCATTTT
CASRGEGLRQPQHF
>.|TRBV27|TRBJ2-3|.
TGTGCCAGCAGTTTATCAGGGGCAACAGATACGCAGTATTTT
CASSLSGATDTQYF
>TRBD2|TRBV14|TRBJ2-7|.
TGTGCCAGCAGCCAAGACCTCGGACTAGCGGGTGGCTACGAGCAGTACTTC
CASSQDLGLAGGYEQYF
>TRBD1|TRBV28|TRBJ2-7|once
TGTGCCAGCAGCCGGGACAGGGGAAGCTCCTACGAGCAGTACTTC
CASSRDRGSSYEQYF
>TRBD2|TRBV7-2|TRBJ2-3|.
TGTGCCAGCAGCTTACGGACTAGCGCAACAGATACGCAGTATTTT
CASSLRTSATDTQYF
>.|TRBV9|TRBJ1-2|once
TGTGCCAGCAGCGTAGACAGCCGTCCTAACTATGGCTACACCTTC
CASSVDSRPNYGYTF
>.|TRBV5-8|TRBJ1-5|.
TGTGCCAGCAGTCTCTTATGGGTTTACGGGAATGATCAGCCCCAGCATTTT
CASSLLWVYGNDQPQHF
>.|TRBV2|TRBJ2-4|.
TGTGCCAGCAGACCTGAGGGTGACATTCAGTACTTC
CASRPEGDIQYF
>TRBD1|TRBV11-2|TRBJ2-1|.
TGTGCCACCAATGACAGGGGGGACAATGAGCAGTTCTTC
CATNDRGDNEQFF
>.|TRBV27|TRBJ2-1|.
TGTGCCAGCAGCTTACGGGGGGCCTCCTACAATGAGCAGTTCTTC
CASSLRGASYNEQFF
>.|TRBV27|TRBJ1-5|.
TGTGCCAGCAGTTCACACAGGGTAGTTCAGCCCCAGCATTTT
CASSSHRVVQPQHF
>.|TRBV7-3|TRBJ1-1|.
TGTGCCAGCAGCTTATCCGGGAACACTGAAGCTTTCTTT
CASSLSGNTEAFF
>.|TRBV7-9|TRBJ1-1|.
TGTGCCAGCAGCACCTACCACAGGGCGGAGGACACTGAAGCTTTCTTT
CASSTYHRAEDTEAFF
>TRBD2|TRBV10-1|TRBJ2-3|.
TGCGCCAGCAGTGAGTCGCGGGGGGCCGATACGCAGTATTTT
CASSESRGADTQYF
>.|TRBV2|TRBJ2-5|.
TGTGCCAGCAGTGACCGAGACGAAGGGGCGGAGACCCAGTACTTC
CASSDRDEGAETQYF
>.|TRBV6-5|TRBJ2-2|.
TGTGCCAGCAGTTTACAGGGTAACACCGGGGAGCTGTTTTTT
CASSLQGNTGELFF
>TRBD1|TRBV2|TRBJ2-3|.
TGTGCCAGCAGAGGACGACAGGGGGACAGCACAGATACGCAGTATTTT
CASRGRQGDSTDTQYF
>TRBD1|TRBV7-2|TRBJ1-5|.
TGTGCCAGCAGCTCGAGGGGGGACAGCCTGGACTATAGCAATCAGCCCCAGCATTTT
CASSSRGDSLDYSNQPQHF
>TRBD2|TRBV9|TRBJ2-3|.
TGTGCCAGCAGCGCAATAGCGGGAACCACAGATACGCAGTATTTT
CASSAIAGTTDTQYF
>.|TRBV2|TRBJ2-2|.
TGTGCCAGCAGTGGTCCCCTCGGTACCAACACCGGGGAGCTGTTTTTT
CASSGPLGTNTGELFF
>.|TRBV29-1|TRBJ1-2|.
TGCAGCACCGGGGAGGGGGGCTATGGCTACACCTTC
CSTGEGGYGYTF
>.|TRBV29-1|TRBJ1-2|.
TGCAGCGTCCACCGACGGGGAGATGGCTACACCTTC
CSVHRRGDGYTF